This TCR beta chain was identified during a study of T-cell reconstitution after alpha-beta-depleted transplantation in children. This clonotype was counted at least ten times. Unique molecular identifiers tagged the TCRbeta library. MiXCR, run by TCRdb on the PCR reads, gives a single entry per CDR3 protein. This sample has about 360,000 distinct CDR3 sequences; about 14% occur once, and the top ten carry around 4.5%. Germline V gene data show CDR1 as SGHRS and CDR2 as YFSETQ. The CDR3 sequence is 15 residues long. The V end lost 0 bases, the J end lost 1 base, and 10 bases lay between the germline ends.

The genes are TRBV5-1 and TRBJ1-2; D uncertain. The receptor was isolated from a human donor who donated a stem cell graft to a child with Fanconi anemia. This specimen was PBMCs, taken from the stem cell graft. The CDR3 loop reads CASSLDSRVNYGYTF. CDR3 in DNA: TGCGCCAGCAGCTTGGACAGCAGAGTTAACTATGGCTACACCTTC.